This T cell receptor beta chain was obtained from a study of chemoradiotherapy in HPV16-positive cancers. Whole-study context: Candidate HPV-specific clones and shared TCR motifs came from two HPV16-positive patients. Study findings and constraints: In HPV16-positive patients, HPV-responsive T-cell expansion tracked better recurrence-free survival.

The method was immunoSEQ multiplex PCR; TCRdb's version includes in-frame clones alone and lacks a portion of them. The sample consists of roughly 2,600 clones, around 72% of them appearing once. Regarding this clone: Antigen unknown.

The germline CDR1 and CDR2 sequences are MNHNS and SASEGT. V dropped 4 bases and J dropped 16 bases, with 20 bases sitting between them. This CDR3 spans 13 amino acids. Repertoires were sampled repeatedly during chemoradiotherapy. This TCR derives from a human donor with HPV-associated anogenital cancer. Sequences were derived from tumor tissue, sampled from a patient who underwent chemoradiotherapy. The J gene is TRBJ2-1, the V gene TRBV6-1; D is possibly TRBD2 (5 bases). The CDR3 is CASSARELGSLFF. The CDR3 nucleotides are TGTGCCAGCAGTGCAAGAGAACTAGGGTCCCTCTTCTTC.